This TCR beta chain was identified during a study of vaccination and CD4 T cells after COVID-19. Overall study context: Two mRNA vaccine doses were given, either BNT162b2 or mRNA-1273. Control cultures received a CEFX pool, an HIV-1 Nef pool, or no peptide.

This clonotype was recorded a few times. Its antigen is still unknown. The Oncomine TCR Beta short-read assay was what sequenced the DNA obtained from cultured CD4+ T cells. Cultured CD4+ T cells were the source of extracted genomic DNA. From the PCR reads, TCRdb called clonotypes with MiXCR, one entry per CDR3 protein. This table holds over 7,000 distinct CDR3 sequences, less than 45% found once. Treatment of the sample: roughly 11-day PBMC culture with coronavirus spike peptide pools or control peptides (ViraFEST assay). CD4+ T lymphocytes from the unexposed donor were collected before the COVID-19 pandemic (2011-2018). With peptide pools, ViraFEST first expanded antigen-specific T cells and afterwards sequenced their TCRs. Sequences were obtained from CD4+ T cells from blood, cultured in vitro. The source of this sequence is a human donor in good health.

CDR3 sequence: CASSKRGDPRGTGELFF. CDR3 sequence (DNA): TGTGCCAGCAGCAAAAGGGGGGACCCTCGAGGGACCGGGGAGCTGTTTTTT. The chain uses TRBV7-8 and TRBJ2-2; perhaps D is TRBD1 or TRBD2 (6 bases each). The germline V gene has CDR1 SGHVS and CDR2 FQNEAQ. V gave up 5 bases and J gave up 5 bases, with 21 bases separating them. This CDR3 has 17 amino acids.